What follows are 23 T cell receptor beta chains derived from one specimen sequenced in a study of cytotoxic CD8 clonotypes in ibrutinib-treated CLL. Sequencing was performed with immunoSEQ multiplex PCR; in TCRdb, only in-frame clones are kept and a portion is missing. This sample has some 150,000 clones, with 70% to 80% found just once. Sequences were derived from PBMCs, sampled after 12 months of ibrutinib treatment. These receptors were collected from a human donor with chronic lymphocytic leukemia.

The gene calls are TRBV21-1 and TRBJ2-1; the D call TRBD2 from the table was never checked on the DNA. TRBV21-1 is an annotated pseudogene. The CDR3 runs 12 residues. DNA for the CDR3: TGTGCCAGCCGTGCCCCATACTATGAGCAGTTCTTC. This translates into CASRAPYYEQFF.

The V and J genes are TRBV11-2 and TRBJ1-2, with D maybe TRBD1 (5 bases). The length of the CDR3 is 16 residues. Germline V gene lookup returns CDR1 SGHAT and CDR2 FQNNGV. Trimming removed 3 bases from V and 7 bases from J, with 21 bases in between. The CDR3 here is CASSFPPGQRFAGYTF. CDR3 DNA sequence: TGTGCCAGCAGCTTTCCTCCAGGGCAAAGGTTCGCTGGCTACACCTTC. Variable domain in full (rest from reference TRBV11-2 and TRBJ1-2): EAGVAQSPRYKIIEKRQSVAFWCNPISGHATLYWYQQILGQGPKLLIQFQNNGVVDDSQLPKDRFSAERLKGVDSTLKIQPAKLEDSAVYLCASSFPPGQRFAGYTFGSGTRLTVV.

V is TRBV5-1 and J is TRBJ2-2, with TRBD2 matching over 9 bases. The CDR3 covers 15 residues. CDR1 is SGHRS, CDR2 YFSETQ, per germline. Trimming at V came to 6 bases and at J to 4 bases, leaving 7 bases not matched to a gene. CDR3 in amino acids: CASTLAGPFTGELFF. CDR3 coding DNA: TGCGCCAGCACACTAGCGGGCCCATTCACCGGGGAGCTGTTTTTT.

This clone was seen a handful of times. The CDR3 loop reads CASSSSGEQYF. The CDR3 coding sequence is TGTGCCAGCAGCTCTAGCGGCGAGCAGTACTTC. The chain links TRBV9 to TRBJ2-7; TRBD2 agrees at 7 bases. Germline CDR1 is SGDLS and CDR2 is YYNGEE. V shed 4 bases, J shed 6 bases, and the junction held 1 base outside the gene matches. This CDR3 has 11 amino acids. Using reference TRBV9 and TRBJ2-7 for the parts outside the CDR3, the full variable domain is DSGVTQTPKHLITATGQRVTLRCSPRSGDLSVYWYQQSLDQGLQFLIQYYNGEERAKGNILERFSAQQFPDLHSELNLSSLELGDSALYFCASSSSGEQYFGPGTRLTVT.

This clone was seen only a few times. J is TRBJ2-1 and V is TRBV6-5, with 10 bases matching TRBD2. Germline V gene data show CDR1 as MNHEY and CDR2 as SVGAGI. The trim removed 4 bases at V and 7 bases at J, leaving 10 bases unmatched. This CDR3 contains 16 residues. The CDR3 spells CASSSWLAGEGNEQFF. The CDR3 region has the DNA TGTGCCAGCAGTTCTTGGCTAGCGGGGGAGGGGAATGAGCAGTTCTTC.

The J gene is TRBJ1-2, the V gene TRBV6-5; D perhaps matches TRBD1 (6 bases). Germline loops: CDR1 MNHEY, CDR2 SVGAGI. The CDR3 contains 15 residues. V was trimmed by 0 bases and J by 1 base, leaving 9 bases between them. The CDR3 sequence is CASSYSTGINYGYTF. CDR3 sequence (DNA): TGTGCCAGCAGTTACTCGACAGGAATTAACTATGGCTACACCTTC.

This clone was counted at least ten times. The rearrangement links TRBV7-2 to TRBJ1-5; possibly TRBD1 for D (6 bases). In germline, CDR1 is SGHTA, CDR2 FQGNSA. V was pared by 0 bases and J by 7 bases, with 13 bases between. The CDR3 loop spans 15 amino acids. The CDR3 DNA follows: TGTGCCAGCAGCTTAGCTTGGGGGGCTGAACAGCCCCAGCATTTT. It is translated as CASSLAWGAEQPQHF.

The chain is built from TRBV7-8 and TRBJ1-5; 7 positions agree with TRBD1. Germline V gene data show CDR1 as SGHVS and CDR2 as FQNEAQ. Unmatched junction bases numbered 14, after V lost 5 bases and J lost 10 bases. CDR3 length: 15 residues. The CDR3 loop is CASSPKPGQPSPQHF. The CDR3 DNA is TGTGCCAGCAGCCCCAAACCGGGACAGCCTAGCCCCCAGCATTTT.

This chain connects TRBV29-1 to TRBJ2-3; tentatively, D is TRBD1 or TRBD2 (7 bases each). The CDR3 is 16 amino acids. CDR1 SQVTM and CDR2 ANQGSEA come from the germline V gene. Trimming shortened V by 6 bases and J by 0 bases, and 19 bases separated the two germline ends. CDR3 nucleotide sequence: TGCAGCGTGGCCGGAGAGCGGGACAGAAGCACAGATACGCAGTATTTT. It specifies CSVAGERDRSTDTQYF.

The V call is TRBV6-5, the J call TRBJ2-5, with D perhaps given as TRBD1 or TRBD2 (5 bases each). This CDR3 contains 14 residues. In germline, CDR1 is MNHEY, CDR2 SVGAGI. Trimming stripped 4 bases from V and 3 bases from J, with 12 bases between. This chain's CDR3 is CASSSGTLKETQYF. CDR3 nucleotides: TGTGCCAGCAGTTCCGGGACCCTGAAAGAGACCCAGTACTTC.

This clone was detected only once. CDR3 DNA sequence: TGTGCCAGCAGCCCCGACAGGGGAGATACGCAGTATTTT. Translating it yields CASSPDRGDTQYF. This chain links TRBV7-2 with TRBJ2-3, with TRBD1 matching over 8 bases. The CDR3 totals 13 residues. Germline lookup yields CDR1 SGHTA and CDR2 FQGNSA. Trimming removed 5 bases from V and 5 bases from J; junction bases left unmatched: 3.

The chain recombines TRBV9 with TRBJ2-7; D is unresolved. The V gene lost 2 bases and the J gene lost 6 bases, with 9 bases spanning the gap. The CDR3 extends over 12 amino acids. Germline loops: CDR1 SGDLS, CDR2 YYNGEE. This chain's CDR3 is CASSVLRSEQYF. The CDR3 DNA is TGTGCCAGCAGCGTCCTTCGGAGCGAGCAGTACTTC.

The rearrangement uses TRBV28 and TRBJ2-7; D gene uncertain. From germline, CDR1 is MDHEN and CDR2 SYDVKM. The CDR3 totals 14 residues. The ends were cut back, 5 bases at V and 3 bases at J, with 14 bases in the middle. In nucleotides, the CDR3 is TGTGCCAGCAGTCAAGCCCCCAGAGACTACGAGCAGTACTTC. It yields the protein CASSQAPRDYEQYF. Complete variable domain (other parts from reference TRBV28 and TRBJ2-7): DVKVTQSSRYLVKRTGEKVFLECVQDMDHENMFWYRQDPGLGLRLIYFSYDVKMKEKGDIPEGYSVSREKKERFSLILESASTNQTSMYLCASSQAPRDYEQYFGPGTRLTVT.

The chain links TRBV28 to TRBJ1-5; D is ambiguous. Between the trimmed V and J ends, which lost 5 bases and 1 base, there was a span of 12 bases. Germline loops: CDR1 MDHEN, CDR2 SYDVKM. The CDR3 is 15 amino acids. CDR3 nucleotide sequence: TGTGCCAGCAGTCGCTTCGGTGGGAGCAATCAGCCCCAGCATTTT. Its translation is CASSRFGGSNQPQHF.

The V call is TRBV5-1, the J call TRBJ2-1; D unclear. The V gene lost 0 bases and the J gene lost 4 bases, with 5 bases spanning the gap. CDR3 length equals 13 residues. Germline V lookup: CDR1 SGHRS, CDR2 YFSETQ. The CDR3 sequence: CASSLDSYNEQFF. CDR3 bases: TGCGCCAGCAGCTTGGATAGTTACAATGAGCAGTTCTTC.

The rearrangement uses TRBV5-1 and TRBJ2-7, with D hard to call. Trimming removed 0 bases at V and 6 bases at J, with 13 bases between. Germline CDR1 is SGHRS and CDR2 is YFSETQ. The CDR3 length is 14 residues. The CDR3: CASSLVQQASEQYF. As DNA, the CDR3 is TGCGCCAGCAGCTTGGTACAGCAGGCCTCCGAGCAGTACTTC.

The J gene is TRBJ2-4, the V gene TRBV27; D ambiguous. This CDR3 has 11 amino acids. Trimming cost V 5 bases and J 4 bases, with 3 bases left between them. Germline values: CDR1 MNHEY, CDR2 SMNVEV (reference sequence). CDR3 region: CASSSKNIQYF. CDR3 DNA sequence: TGTGCCAGCAGTAGTAAAAACATTCAGTACTTC.

The rearrangement uses TRBV30 and TRBJ2-3; D unclear. The CDR3 runs 17 residues. The germline V gene encodes CDR1 GTSNPN and CDR2 SVGIG (reference sequence). V was cut by 7 bases and J by 0 bases, with 23 bases left in between. CDR3 protein: CASTPDFKNPSTDTQYF. The CDR3 coding sequence is TGTGCCTCAACTCCGGATTTTAAGAACCCAAGCACAGATACGCAGTATTTT.

The chain carries TRBV5-1 and TRBJ2-7; TRBD1 matches 9 bases. The junction had 5 bases not matched to a gene; V was cut back by 4 bases and J by 3 bases. The CDR3 has 14 residues. Germline V gene lookup returns CDR1 SGHRS and CDR2 YFSETQ. CDR3 coding DNA: TGCGCCAGCAGCGCACAGGGGGCCAACTACGAGCAGTACTTC. Its translation: CASSAQGANYEQYF.

The gene calls are TRBV7-9 and TRBJ2-1; D gene ambiguous. The CDR3 loop spans 14 amino acids. V lost 1 base and J lost 7, with 11 bases in between. Per the germline V gene, CDR1 is SEHNR and CDR2 is FQNEAQ (reference sequence). The CDR3 sequence is CASSLGLDGNEQFF. As DNA, the CDR3 is TGTGCCAGCAGCTTAGGTCTAGACGGAAATGAGCAGTTCTTC.

This chain connects TRBV29-1 to TRBJ1-1; D unresolved. Between the trimmed V and J ends, which lost 7 bases and 2 bases, there was a span of 20 bases. CDR3 length: 15 residues. Germline V lookup: CDR1 SQVTM, CDR2 ANQGSEA. For the CDR3, the DNA is TGCAGCGGGGAACAAGGATATTATAAAAACACTGAAGCTTTCTTT. This gives the protein CSGEQGYYKNTEAFF.

V and J are TRBV27 and TRBJ1-1; TRBD1 might be the D (5 bases). The V gene's germline CDR1 is MNHEY and CDR2 SMNVEV (reference sequence). The CDR3 is made up of 13 amino acids. V was clipped by 5 bases and J by 1 base, with 8 bases between them. The CDR3 reads CASSKQENTEAFF. DNA of the CDR3: TGTGCCAGCAGTAAACAGGAGAACACTGAAGCTTTCTTT.

The chain has TRBV28 and TRBJ1-6, with TRBD1 as a possible D gene (5 bases). The V end was cut by 4 bases, the J end by 0 bases, with 19 bases between. The CDR3 sequence is 19 residues long. In germline, CDR1 is MDHEN, CDR2 SYDVKM. Here the CDR3 DNA reads TGTGCCAGCAGTTCAGGAAAACGGGGGATGGTCTCCTATAATTCACCCCTCCACTTT. Its translation is CASSSGKRGMVSYNSPLHF.